Listed below are T cell receptor beta chains from one sample, sequenced in a study of blood T cell repertoires in COVID-19. Using immunoSEQ multiplex PCR, the repertoire was profiled, and TCRdb retains in-frame clones only, with some absent. The table has 200,000 or so clones, about 84% seen once. Sequenced material: PBMCs or T cells enriched from blood (not recorded which). Every receptor here comes from a man aged 55 to 70 who had recovered from COVID-19. Both conserved end residues are part of each CDR3. Each record gives: clone size, J gene, V gene, D gene, CDR3 DNA, CDR3 protein. A D gene is named only where the DNA matches it firmly. A clone size is listed for some rows: how often the clone was seen (once, few, many), or a class if it is expanded.

NA,TRBJ1-2,TRBV18,NA,TGTGCCAGCTCACCTCCGGTCACAGTCCACCACTATGGCTACACCTTC,CASSPPVTVHHYGYTF
NA,TRBJ2-7,TRBV7-6,NA,TGTGCCAGCAGCCCCCCTTGGTCGGGGTCATCCTCTGGCTACGAGCAGTACTTC,CASSPPWSGSSSGYEQYF
NA,TRBJ2-7,TRBV29-1,TRBD1,TGCAGCGTTGAAAGGGACAGTTCCTACGAGCAGTACTTC,CSVERDSSYEQYF
NA,TRBJ1-3,TRBV12-5,NA,TGTGCTAGTGGTACCACAGGGTCTGAATATTTT,CASGTTGSEYF
once,TRBJ2-5,TRBV6-5,NA,TGTGCCAGCAGTTACTCTGGGCAGGCGTTACAAGAGACCCAGTACTTC,CASSYSGQALQETQYF
NA,TRBJ2-7,TRBV24-1,NA,TGTGCCACCAGTGAGTGTTGGACACCGACCTACGAGCAGTACTTC,CATSECWTPTYEQYF
few,TRBJ1-4,TRBV10-3,NA,TGTGCCATCAGTGACCCTAGAGAGGAAAAACTGTTTTTT,CAISDPREEKLFF
NA,TRBJ2-6,TRBV19,TRBD1,TGTGCCAGTAGTATAGAGCGAGTTAGGGACAGGGACTTATCTGGGGCCAACGTCCTGACTTTC,CASSIERVRDRDLSGANVLTF
once,TRBJ1-4,TRBV4-1,NA,TGCGCCAGCAGCCAAGATTTTGGGGGGACCTTTGGTTTAGATGAAAAACTGTTTTTT,CASSQDFGGTFGLDEKLFF
NA,TRBJ2-7,TRBV14,TRBD1,TGTGCCAGCAGCCAAAATCACAGGGGCGAGCAGTACTTC,CASSQNHRGEQYF
NA,TRBJ2-1,TRBV18,NA,TGTGCCAGCTCACGGAGTAGGGGGGGTTCCGACAATGAGCAGTTCTTC,CASSRSRGGSDNEQFF
NA,TRBJ1-5,TRBV19,TRBD1,TGTGCCAGTAGTACACTGGGACAGGGGTTTTATAGCAATCAGCCCCAGCATTTT,CASSTLGQGFYSNQPQHF
NA,TRBJ1-2,TRBV19,TRBD1,TGTGCCAGTAGCCTGACAGGGATGGGCTACACCTTC,CASSLTGMGYTF
NA,TRBJ2-7,TRBV2,NA,TGTGCCAGCAAAAAGGACAGAGGGTGGTACGAGCAGTACTTC,CASKKDRGWYEQYF
NA,TRBJ2-1,TRBV6-2/TRBV6-3,NA,TGTGCCAGCAGTTACCCAATAGACAAGGAGGGGCTACCGACGAATGAGCAGTTCTTC,CASSYPIDKEGLPTNEQFF
NA,TRBJ1-1,TRBV7-9,NA,TGTGCCAGCAGCCAGACAGGTATGAACACTGAAGCTTTCTTT,CASSQTGMNTEAFF
NA,TRBJ1-2,TRBV7-3,NA,TGTGCCAGCAGCTTAATGGGGGCGGTTAACTATGGCTACACCTTC,CASSLMGAVNYGYTF
NA,TRBJ1-3,TRBV6-5,NA,TGTGCCAGCAGTTCGCCGTCTCAGGGGCCTGGAAACACCATATATTTT,CASSSPSQGPGNTIYF